This T cell receptor (beta chain) came from a study of regulatory and conventional T cells in RAG deficiency. Germline loops: CDR1 SGHDN, CDR2 FVKESK. V was trimmed by 4 bases and J by 5 bases, leaving 8 bases between them. The CDR3 extends over 13 amino acids. Genomic DNA came from blood conventional CD4+ T cells gated CD25-low CD127-high. Clones were read by immunoSEQ multiplex PCR, and TCRdb kept only the in-frame ones, dropping some. The data hold 7,000 to 9,500 clones, with about 93% observed a single time. The source is a human donor with RAG deficiency presenting as severe combined immunodeficiency. The sequencing input was CD4+ effector T cells sorted from blood. The chain is built from TRBV14 and TRBJ2-2; tentatively, D is TRBD1 (6 bases). The CDR3 DNA reads as TGTGCCAGCAGCCGGCAGGGGACCGGGGAGCTGTTTTTT. It translates to CASSRQGTGELFF.